This T cell receptor (beta chain) was found in a study of blood T cells in healthy people across ages. Study-wide findings and caveats: PBMCs that were unsorted prevented a conclusive naive versus antigen-experienced comparison. Whereas aged donors had fewer naive CD4+ cells, long-lived donors had more of them and higher diversity.

This CDR3 has 15 residues. CDR1 and CDR2 from the germline V gene are MNHEY and SMNVEV (reference sequence). V was trimmed by 1 base and J by 4 bases, leaving 14 bases between them. A J-beta primer mix and a sample-barcoded 5' primer were used in a second PCR of roughly 6 to 11 cycles. Tagging of each cDNA molecule was performed by a template-switch adaptor with 12 random nucleotides. TCRdb used MiXCR to reprocess the 5' RACE reads, holding one entry per CDR3 protein. The sample lists approximately 1.5 million distinct CDR3 sequences; roughly 43% were seen once. A minimum of 7 million PBMCs was isolated per sample. Regarding this clonotype: Its cognate antigen is unknown.

V is TRBV27 and J is TRBJ2-7; D is perhaps TRBD1 (5 bases). This clonotype was obtained from a woman aged 18 to 35 in good health. Specimen: blood. The CDR3 DNA is TGTGCCAGCAGTTTATTTCAGGGTTCCCTTTACGAGCAGTACTTC. As protein: CASSLFQGSLYEQYF.